These 17 T cell receptor beta chains share one sample of origin, sequenced in a study of T-cell reconstitution after alpha-beta-depleted transplantation in children. Unique molecular identifiers featured in how the TCRbeta library was prepared. MiXCR, applied by TCRdb to the PCR reads, yields one record per CDR3 protein. The sample contains 700,000 or so distinct CDR3 sequences, 10% to 15% of which appear only once. Sample: PBMCs, taken before TCRalphabeta/CD19-depleted stem cell transplant. The source of these receptors is a girl between 2 and 10 years old with congenital amegakaryocytic thrombocytopenia, due to receive a stem cell transplant.

This clonotype was counted at least ten times. CDR3 residues: CSAPDRGVNYEQYF. In DNA, the CDR3 is TGCAGTGCGCCGGACAGGGGTGTCAACTACGAGCAGTACTTC. The V and J genes are TRBV20-1 and TRBJ2-7; 9 nucleotides match TRBD1. The CDR3 totals 14 residues. After removal of 6 bases from V and 3 bases from J, the junction contained 9 bases not matched to a gene. Per germline, CDR1 DFQATT and CDR2 SNEGSKA (reference sequence).

V gene TRBV7-9 combines with J gene TRBJ2-1, with 9 nucleotides matching TRBD2. The CDR3 runs 14 residues. V was pared by 2 bases and J by 8 bases, with 4 bases of the junction left unmatched. Germline CDR1 SEHNR, CDR2 FQNEAQ (reference sequence). CDR3 bases: TGTGCCAGCAGCTTATTAGCGGGAGCGTATGAGCAGTTCTTC. Translated: CASSLLAGAYEQFF.

This clonotype was observed at least ten times. The DNA for the CDR3 is TGCAGCGTTGTAGGGTTCTACACAGATACGCAGTATTTT. This codes for CSVVGFYTDTQYF. This chain uses TRBV29-1 with TRBJ2-3, with D unresolved. Germline CDR1 SQVTM, CDR2 ANQGSEA. Trimming shortened V by 4 bases and J by 2 bases, and 10 bases separated the two germline ends. The CDR3 covers 13 residues.

This clonotype was seen many times. This chain joins TRBV5-1 and TRBJ2-1; 7 bases map to TRBD1. V shed 0 bases, J shed 4 bases, and the junction held 7 bases outside the gene matches. The germline V gene has CDR1 SGHRS and CDR2 YFSETQ. The CDR3 is 16 amino acids. The CDR3 is CASSLAPGQIYNEQFF. CDR3 DNA: TGCGCCAGCAGCTTGGCCCCGGGACAGATATACAATGAGCAGTTCTTC.

In this sample, this clonotype turned up a few times. The CDR3 loop reads CSARDQTAGGYNEQFF. In nucleotides, the CDR3 is TGCAGTGCTAGAGATCAGACAGCGGGGGGGTACAATGAGCAGTTCTTC. This chain joins TRBV20-1 and TRBJ2-1, with 10 nucleotides matching TRBD2. Per the germline V gene, CDR1 is DFQATT and CDR2 is SNEGSKA (reference sequence). This CDR3 region has 16 residues. The J segment lost 4 bases and the V segment lost 0 bases, leaving 6 bases of the junction unmatched.

This clonotype has a count of ten or more. The chain carries TRBV5-1 and TRBJ2-7; possible D gene TRBD2, 5 bases. Germline V gives CDR1 SGHRS, CDR2 YFSETQ. The germline V and J ends were trimmed by 4 bases and 5 bases, with 16 bases remaining between them. CDR3 length: 14 residues. CDR3 nucleotide sequence: TGCGCCAGCAGCCGCAGGATGCCCGGGAACGAGCAGTACTTC. This sequence encodes CASSRRMPGNEQYF.

This chain connects TRBV19 to TRBJ2-4; TRBD1 matches at 9 bases. With 6 bases clipped from V and 4 bases from J, the junction kept 10 bases outside the gene matches. The CDR3 consists of 16 residues. Germline V CDR1 and CDR2: LNHDA, SQIVND (reference sequence). The CDR3 spells CASSLRTGTGKNIQYF. The CDR3, as DNA: TGTGCCAGTAGCCTGAGAACCGGGACAGGGAAAAACATTCAGTACTTC.

This clonotype was seen more than once but under ten times. The genes are TRBV19 and TRBJ2-1; possible D gene TRBD1, 6 bases. The CDR3 spans 17 residues. The V gene lost 3 bases and the J gene lost 0 bases, with 15 bases spanning the gap. Germline CDR1 and CDR2: LNHDA and SQIVND (reference sequence). For the CDR3, the DNA is TGTGCCAGTAGTATCTTATCGGGCAGGGGCTCCTACAATGAGCAGTTCTTC. This encodes CASSILSGRGSYNEQFF.

DNA of the CDR3: TGTGCCTGGAGTGTCGGAGGGCTGGGTAATTCACCCCTCCACTTT. It encodes CAWSVGGLGNSPLHF. This chain connects TRBV30 to TRBJ1-6; D gene uncertain. Trimming took 0 bases from V and 6 from J, leaving 12 bases between them. This CDR3 region has 15 residues. The germline CDR1 and CDR2 sequences are GTSNPN and SVGIG (reference sequence).

This clonotype was seen a few times. This sequence joins TRBV27 and TRBJ1-5, with 7 positions matching TRBD1. This CDR3 contains 15 residues. V lost 3 bases, J lost 4 bases, and 6 bases stayed unmatched. Germline V gene data show CDR1 as MNHEY and CDR2 as SMNVEV (reference sequence). CDR3 coding DNA: TGTGCCAGCAGTTTTCAGGGGGTCAGGAATCAGCCCCAGCATTTT. As protein: CASSFQGVRNQPQHF.

The chain has TRBV20-1 and TRBJ1-5; 8 positions agree with TRBD1. This CDR3 is built from 15 residues. With V trimmed by 5 bases and J by 4 bases, 10 bases remained unmatched. Germline V gene lookup returns CDR1 DFQATT and CDR2 SNEGSKA (reference sequence). CDR3 amino acids: CSAAGQGNLNQPQHF. CDR3 in DNA: TGCAGTGCTGCTGGACAGGGAAACCTTAATCAGCCCCAGCATTTT.

The chain combines TRBV5-1 with TRBJ1-2; TRBD1 aligns across 9 bases. Germline trimming cut 4 bases from V and 8 bases from J; bases unmatched to any gene: 9. Per germline, CDR1 SGHRS and CDR2 YFSETQ. The CDR3 totals 14 residues. The CDR3 nucleotides read TGCGCCAGCAGCCCCGCACAGGGGGCGGAGGGCTACACCTTC. Translating it yields CASSPAQGAEGYTF.

This chain links TRBV15 with TRBJ2-1; D is unclear. Germline V gives CDR1 LNHNV, CDR2 YYDKDF (reference sequence). There are 14 residues in the CDR3. The V end was cut by 5 bases, the J end by 6 bases, with 14 bases between. CDR3 residues: CATSGPRPSNEQFF. DNA of the CDR3: TGTGCCACCAGCGGTCCCCGCCCATCCAATGAGCAGTTCTTC.

A few counts support this clonotype. The rearrangement uses TRBV12-3 or TRBV12-4 and TRBJ2-7, with a possible D match to TRBD1 (5 bases). V dropped 4 bases and J dropped 1 base, with 8 bases sitting between them. This CDR3 has 13 amino acids. The CDR3 DNA is TGTGCCAGCAGTTCACAGGAGTCCTACGAGCAGTACTTC. Amino acids: CASSSQESYEQYF.

This clonotype was found many times. V usage is TRBV20-1 and J usage is TRBJ2-1; 8 bases agree with TRBD2. The ends lost 2 bases at V and 0 bases at J; junction bases unmatched: 6. The CDR3 consists of 16 residues. Germline V gives CDR1 DFQATT, CDR2 SNEGSKA (reference sequence). CDR3 bases: TGCAGTGCTAGAACTAGCGGATCCCCCTCCTACAATGAGCAGTTCTTC. Translated: CSARTSGSPSYNEQFF.

The chain recombines TRBV12-3 or TRBV12-4 with TRBJ2-7, with 8 bases aligning to TRBD2. This CDR3 is built from 16 residues. The V gene end was trimmed by 6 bases and the J gene end by 1 base; junction bases not matched to a gene: 11. The CDR3 DNA reads TGTGCCAGCAGGGAAAGCACCGGGACTAGATCCTACGAGCAGTACTTC. This codes for CASRESTGTRSYEQYF.

To note about this clonotype: The junction differs from germline at one of its ends, possibly a read error. The chain recombines TRBV6-5 with TRBJ1-2, with D perhaps matching TRBD1 (5 bases). Germline CDR1 reads MNHEY; CDR2 reads SVGAGI. The length of the CDR3 is 19 residues. The CDR3 DNA reads as TGTGCCAGCAGTTACTCGGGATTTGGGCGGGGGGTTGTTAACTATGGCTACCCCTTC. As protein: CASSYSGFGRGVVNYGYPF.